The clone carrying this T cell receptor beta chain was detected only a few times. The antigen is not known. Each patient went into thyroid surgery without having received any treatment. The sample comes from a study of metastatic and nonmetastatic thyroid tumors. Study summary: Malignant thyroid and benign thyroid patients provided blood and tumor or nodule tissue whose repertoires were compared. Whole-study findings and limits: As reported, TCR beta diversity in blood and tumor was significantly higher in malignant thyroid tumors than in benign nodules.

In the study's own analysis: CDR3 differences across clinicopathological groups were used to build a distant-metastasis classifier for papillary thyroid cancer. Via MiXCR, TCRdb re-called the PCR reads. Here the V and J calls rest on TCRdb's processing, not on the authors' analysis. This sample has roughly 10,000 clones, with roughly 30% found just once. V gave up 6 bases and J gave up 8 bases; unmatched junction bases: 6. The CDR3 extends over 12 amino acids. Sequenced sample: tumor tissue. This chain connects TRBV12-3 or TRBV12-4 to TRBJ1-1, with 7 bases that match TRBD1. This TCR came from a female donor with papillary thyroid cancer or a benign thyroid nodule (not recorded which). Some clones in this sample may be carry-over from other donors' samples. CDR3 sequence: CASRLGGGEAFF. For the CDR3, the DNA is TGTGCCAGCAGATTGGGAGGGGGCGAAGCTTTCTTT.